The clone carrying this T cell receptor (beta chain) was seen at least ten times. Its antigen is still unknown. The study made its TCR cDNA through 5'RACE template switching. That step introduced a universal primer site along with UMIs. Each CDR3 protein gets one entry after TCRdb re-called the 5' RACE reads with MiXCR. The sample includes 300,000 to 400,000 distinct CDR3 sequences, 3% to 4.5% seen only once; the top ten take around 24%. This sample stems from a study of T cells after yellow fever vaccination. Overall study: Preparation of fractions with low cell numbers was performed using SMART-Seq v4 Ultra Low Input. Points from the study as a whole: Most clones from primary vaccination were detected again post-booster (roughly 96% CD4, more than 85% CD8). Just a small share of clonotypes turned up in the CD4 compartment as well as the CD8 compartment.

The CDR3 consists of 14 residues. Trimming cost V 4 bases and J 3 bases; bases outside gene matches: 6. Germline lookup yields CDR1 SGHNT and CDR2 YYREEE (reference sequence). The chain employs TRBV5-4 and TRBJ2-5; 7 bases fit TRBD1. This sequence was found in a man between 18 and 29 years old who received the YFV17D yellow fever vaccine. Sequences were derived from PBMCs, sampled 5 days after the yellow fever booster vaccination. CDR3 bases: TGTGCCAGCAGCCTAAAAACAGGGGAAGAGACCCAGTACTTC. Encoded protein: CASSLKTGEETQYF.